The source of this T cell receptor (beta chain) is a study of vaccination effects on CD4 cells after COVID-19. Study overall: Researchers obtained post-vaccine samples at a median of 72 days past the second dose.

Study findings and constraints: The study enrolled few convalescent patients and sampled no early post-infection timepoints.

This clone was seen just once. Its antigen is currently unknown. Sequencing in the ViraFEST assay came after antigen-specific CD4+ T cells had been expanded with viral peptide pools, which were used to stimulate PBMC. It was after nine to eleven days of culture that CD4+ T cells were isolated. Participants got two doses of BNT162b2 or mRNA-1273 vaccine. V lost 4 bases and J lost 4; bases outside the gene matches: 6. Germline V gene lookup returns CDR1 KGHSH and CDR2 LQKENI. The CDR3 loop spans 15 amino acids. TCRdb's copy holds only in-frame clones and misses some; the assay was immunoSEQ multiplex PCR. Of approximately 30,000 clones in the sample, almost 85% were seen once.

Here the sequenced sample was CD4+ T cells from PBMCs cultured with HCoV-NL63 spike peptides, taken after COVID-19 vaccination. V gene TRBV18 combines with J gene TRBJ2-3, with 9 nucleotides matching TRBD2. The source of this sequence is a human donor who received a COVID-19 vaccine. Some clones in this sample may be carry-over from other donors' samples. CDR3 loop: CASSQGGGAADTQYF. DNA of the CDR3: TGTGCCAGCTCACAGGGCGGGGGGGCCGCAGATACGCAGTATTTT.